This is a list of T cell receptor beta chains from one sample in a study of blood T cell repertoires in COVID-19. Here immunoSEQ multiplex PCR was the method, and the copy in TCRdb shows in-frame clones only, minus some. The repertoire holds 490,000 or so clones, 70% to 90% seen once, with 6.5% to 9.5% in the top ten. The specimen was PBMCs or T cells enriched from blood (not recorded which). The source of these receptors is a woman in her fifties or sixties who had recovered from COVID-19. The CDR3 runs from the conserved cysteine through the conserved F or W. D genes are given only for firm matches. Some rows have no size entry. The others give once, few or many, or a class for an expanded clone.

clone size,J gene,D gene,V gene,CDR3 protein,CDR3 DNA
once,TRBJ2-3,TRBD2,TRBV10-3,CAISETSGGADTQYF,TGTGCCATCAGTGAGACTAGCGGGGGCGCAGATACGCAGTATTTT
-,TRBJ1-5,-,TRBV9,CASSVEGDGNQPQHF,TGTGCCAGCAGCGTAGAGGGGGATGGCAATCAGCCCCAGCATTTT
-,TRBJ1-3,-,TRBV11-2,CASSLAGGGNTIYF,TGTGCCAGCAGCTTAGCTGGAGGCGGAAACACCATATATTTT
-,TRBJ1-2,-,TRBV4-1,CASSPEGGYGYTF,TGCGCCAGCAGCCCCGAAGGCGGTTATGGCTACACCTTC
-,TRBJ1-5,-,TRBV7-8,CASSLAFGLTNQPQHF,TGTGCCAGCAGCTTGGCCTTCGGACTTACAAATCAGCCCCAGCATTTT
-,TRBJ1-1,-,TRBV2,CASSPGSSEAFF,TGTGCCAGCAGCCCAGGGTCCAGTGAAGCTTTCTTT
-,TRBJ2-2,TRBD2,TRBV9,CASTTSWAAGGFNTGELFF,TGTGCCAGCACCACCTCCTGGGCAGCGGGGGGGTTTAACACCGGGGAGCTGTTTTTT
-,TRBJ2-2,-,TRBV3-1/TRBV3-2,CASSQVGTGSSGELFF,TGTGCCAGCAGCCAAGTTGGAACGGGTAGTTCCGGGGAGCTGTTTTTT
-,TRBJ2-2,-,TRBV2,CASSEDKNTGELFF,TGTGCCAGCAGCGAAGACAAGAACACCGGGGAGCTGTTTTTT
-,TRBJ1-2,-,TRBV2,CASSETPGGANYGYTF,TGTGCCAGCAGTGAAACGCCGGGGGGGGCTAACTATGGCTACACCTTC
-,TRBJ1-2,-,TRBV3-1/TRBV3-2,CASSQGYGYTF,TGTGCCAGCTCTCAGGGATATGGCTACACCTTC
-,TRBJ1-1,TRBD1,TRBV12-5,CASGSGQMNTEAFF,TGTGCTAGTGGTTCGGGACAGATGAACACTGAAGCTTTCTTT
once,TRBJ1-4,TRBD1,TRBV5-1,CASSIDRANEKLFF,TGCGCCAGCAGCATAGACAGGGCTAATGAAAAACTGTTTTTT
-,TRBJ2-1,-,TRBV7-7,CASSPDGGSYNEQFF,TGTGCCAGCAGCCCCGATGGCGGGTCTTACAATGAGCAGTTCTTC
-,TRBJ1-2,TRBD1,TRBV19,CASSLSGGLYGYTF,TGTGCCAGTAGTTTGTCAGGGGGCCTCTATGGCTACACCTTC
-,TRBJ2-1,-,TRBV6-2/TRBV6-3,CASRYDSSYNEQFF,TGTGCCAGCAGGTACGACAGCTCCTACAATGAGCAGTTCTTC
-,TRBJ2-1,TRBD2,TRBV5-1,CASSLGAGSLSPQFF,TGCGCCAGCAGCTTGGGAGCGGGGTCCCTCAGCCCCCAGTTCTTC
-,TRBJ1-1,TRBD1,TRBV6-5,CASSYLPGQGSTEAFF,TGTGCCAGCAGTTACCTTCCCGGACAGGGGAGCACTGAAGCTTTCTTT
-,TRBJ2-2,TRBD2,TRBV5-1,CASSLAAGVNTGELFF,TGCGCCAGCAGCTTAGCAGCGGGGGTGAACACCGGGGAGCTGTTTTTT
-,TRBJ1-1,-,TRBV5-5,CASSLVPYTEAFF,TGTGCCAGCAGCTTGGTTCCCTACACTGAAGCTTTCTTT
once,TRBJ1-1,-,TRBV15,CATSRDSVFGTEAFF,TGTGCCACCAGCAGAGATTCCGTCTTCGGCACTGAAGCTTTCTTT
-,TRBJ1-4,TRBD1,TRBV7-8,CASRKQGAREKLFF,TGTGCCAGCAGAAAGCAGGGGGCGAGGGAAAAACTGTTTTTT
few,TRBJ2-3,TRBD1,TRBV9,CASSPTGDERTQYF,TGTGCCAGCAGCCCGACAGGGGATGAACGTACGCAGTATTTT
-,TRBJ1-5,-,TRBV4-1,CASSQVKGNQPQHF,TGCGCCAGCAGCCAAGTAAAGGGGAATCAGCCCCAGCATTTT
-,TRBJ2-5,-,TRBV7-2,CASSLRGVQETQYF,TGTGCCAGCAGCTTAAGAGGAGTTCAAGAGACCCAGTACTTC
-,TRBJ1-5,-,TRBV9,CASSSSISREQGGDQPQHF,TGTGCCAGCAGCTCATCGATTTCGAGGGAACAGGGAGGGGATCAGCCCCAGCATTTT
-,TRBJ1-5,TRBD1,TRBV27,CASKPGQADYSNQPQHF,TGTGCCAGCAAACCTGGACAGGCCGATTATAGCAATCAGCCCCAGCATTTT
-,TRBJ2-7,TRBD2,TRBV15,CATSRGGGGGTYEQYF,TGTGCCACCAGCAGAGGAGGTGGCGGGGGGACCTACGAGCAGTACTTC
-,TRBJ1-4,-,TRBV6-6,CASSRWTAQTTNEKLFF,TGTGCCAGCAGTCGATGGACAGCCCAGACAACTAATGAAAAACTGTTTTTT
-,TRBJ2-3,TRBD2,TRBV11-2,CASSSSLAGTDTQYF,TGTGCCAGCAGCTCCTCCTTAGCGGGGACAGATACGCAGTATTTT
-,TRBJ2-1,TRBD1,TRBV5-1,CASSLGQGLSEQFF,TGCGCCAGCAGCCTGGGACAGGGACTGAGTGAGCAGTTCTTC
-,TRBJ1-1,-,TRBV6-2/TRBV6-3,CASSYNPFGGSKAFF,TGTGCCAGCAGTTACAACCCTTTCGGGGGTTCAAAAGCTTTCTTT
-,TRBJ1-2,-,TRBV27,CASRGSAGRYYGYTF,TGTGCCAGCAGAGGGTCGGCAGGGCGGTACTATGGCTACACCTTC
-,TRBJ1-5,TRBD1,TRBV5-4,CASSPDRNQPQHF,TGTGCCAGCAGCCCGGACAGGAATCAGCCCCAGCATTTT
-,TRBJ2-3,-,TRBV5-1,CASSLGLPGRTDTQYF,TGCGCCAGCAGCCTGGGACTGCCGGGGAGAACAGATACGCAGTATTTT
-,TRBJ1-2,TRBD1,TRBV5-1,CASSSRTGGYGYTF,TGCGCCAGCAGCTCACGGACAGGGGGCTATGGCTACACCTTC
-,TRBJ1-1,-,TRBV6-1,CASSELGPSHGAEAFF,TGTGCCAGCAGTGAATTAGGGCCCTCTCACGGGGCTGAAGCTTTCTTT
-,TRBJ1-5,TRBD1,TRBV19,CASSKTGGGQPQHF,TGTGCCAGTAGTAAAACAGGGGGCGGACAGCCCCAGCATTTT
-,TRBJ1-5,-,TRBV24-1,CATSDPIRGGNQPQHF,TGTGCCACCAGTGACCCAATCAGGGGAGGCAATCAGCCCCAGCATTTT
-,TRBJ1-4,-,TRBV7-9,CASSRPGVANEKLFF,TGTGCCAGCAGTCGGCCGGGGGTGGCTAATGAAAAACTGTTTTTT
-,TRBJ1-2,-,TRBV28,CASSLGTGYGYTF,TGTGCCAGCAGTTTAGGAACAGGCTATGGCTACACCTTC
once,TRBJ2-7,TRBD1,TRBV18,CATSLGQEYEQYF,TGTGCCACCTCCTTGGGACAGGAGTACGAGCAGTACTTC
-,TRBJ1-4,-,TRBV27,CASSKSNSDSTTNEKLFF,TGTGCCAGCAGCAAAAGTAATTCGGACAGCACAACTAATGAAAAACTGTTTTTT
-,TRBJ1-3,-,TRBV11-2,CASSLVAQARPSGNTIYF,TGTGCCAGCAGCTTAGTGGCCCAGGCCAGGCCCTCTGGAAACACCATATATTTT
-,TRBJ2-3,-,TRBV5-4,CASRGAQEADTQYF,TGTGCCAGCAGGGGGGCCCAGGAGGCAGATACGCAGTATTTT
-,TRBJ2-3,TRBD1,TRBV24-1,CATSANRGADTQYF,TGTGCCACCAGTGCGAACAGGGGCGCAGATACGCAGTATTTT